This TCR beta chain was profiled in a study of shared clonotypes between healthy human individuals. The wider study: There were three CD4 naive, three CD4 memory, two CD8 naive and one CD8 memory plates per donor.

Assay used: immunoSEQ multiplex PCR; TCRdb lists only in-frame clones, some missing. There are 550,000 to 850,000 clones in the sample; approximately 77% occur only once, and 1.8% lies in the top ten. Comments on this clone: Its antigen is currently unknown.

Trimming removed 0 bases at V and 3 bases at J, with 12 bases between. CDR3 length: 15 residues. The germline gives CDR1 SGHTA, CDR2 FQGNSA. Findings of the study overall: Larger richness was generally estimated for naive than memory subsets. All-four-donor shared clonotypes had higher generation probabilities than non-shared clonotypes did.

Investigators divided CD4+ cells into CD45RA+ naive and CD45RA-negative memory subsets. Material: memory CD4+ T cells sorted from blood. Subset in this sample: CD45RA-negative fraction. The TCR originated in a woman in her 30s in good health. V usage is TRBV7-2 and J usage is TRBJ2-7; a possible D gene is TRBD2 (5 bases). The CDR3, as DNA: TGTGCCAGCAGCTTAGCGTGGCGGGTGGGCTACGAGCAGTACTTC. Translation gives CASSLAWRVGYEQYF. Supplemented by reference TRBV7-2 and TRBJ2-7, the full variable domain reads GAGVSQSPSNKVTEKGKDVELRCDPISGHTALYWYRQSLGQGLEFLIYFQGNSAPDKSGLPSDRFSAERTGGSVSTLTIQRTQQEDSAVYLCASSLAWRVGYEQYFGPGTRLTVT.